One sample yielded the 22 T cell receptor beta chains listed below, sequenced in a study of neurological immune-mediated disorders. Each CDR3 protein is one row after TCRdb ran MiXCR on the 5' RACE reads. The table lists around 79,000 distinct CDR3 sequences, approximately 14% of them singletons. The material sequenced was PBMCs. Every receptor here comes from a woman in her forties or fifties in good health.

This clonotype was detected many times. The chain combines TRBV5-6 with TRBJ2-6; unclear D gene. The CDR3 is 15 residues long. Germline assignment: CDR1 SGHDT and CDR2 YYEEEE. Trimming took 2 bases from V and 1 from J, leaving 7 bases between them. The CDR3 DNA reads as TGTGCCAGCAGCTTTCCGGGTTCTGGGGCCAACGTCCTGACTTTC. It specifies CASSFPGSGANVLTF.

The table lists this clonotype with many counts. V is TRBV5-1 and J is TRBJ1-1; no definite D call. The germline CDR1 and CDR2 sequences are SGHRS and YFSETQ. This CDR3 region has 14 residues. The ends were cut back, 2 bases at V and 1 base at J, with 9 bases in the middle. CDR3 sequence reads: CASSFQAQNTEAFF. The CDR3 DNA reads TGCGCCAGCAGCTTCCAGGCTCAGAACACTGAAGCTTTCTTT.

Ten or more counts support this clonotype. This chain links TRBV5-1 with TRBJ2-7; no clear D gene. The CDR3 runs to 13 residues. Germline V gene data show CDR1 as SGHRS and CDR2 as YFSETQ. Trimming removed 0 bases at V and 2 bases at J, with 6 bases between. CDR3 residues: CASSLDVTYEQYF. In DNA, the CDR3 is TGCGCCAGCAGCTTGGACGTGACCTACGAGCAGTACTTC. Full variable domain (remainder filled in from reference TRBV5-1 and TRBJ2-7): KAGVTQTPRYLIKTRGQQVTLSCSPISGHRSVSWYQQTPGQGLQFLFEYFSETQRNKGNFPGRFSGRQFSNSRSEMNVSTLELGDSALYLCASSLDVTYEQYFGPGTRLTVT.

This clonotype was observed at least ten times. The V gene is TRBV7-9, the J gene TRBJ2-5, with D maybe TRBD1 (6 bases). In germline, CDR1 is SEHNR, CDR2 FQNEAQ (reference sequence). This CDR3 region has 16 residues. Deletions cut 0 bases from V and 1 base from J, with 12 bases between. In nucleotides, the CDR3 is TGTGCCAGCAGCTTAGCCTATGGACAGCTCCAAGAGACCCAGTACTTC. The encoded protein is CASSLAYGQLQETQYF.

This clonotype was counted at least ten times. The CDR3 DNA is TGTGCCAGCAGTCAGGGGACACCCCCCTACGAGCAGTACTTC. It codes for CASSQGTPPYEQYF. The V call is TRBV27, the J call TRBJ2-7, with a tentative D call TRBD1 (6 bases). CDR1 is MNHEY, CDR2 SMNVEV, per germline (reference sequence). The CDR3 is made up of 14 amino acids. V lost 5 bases, J lost 2 bases, and 13 bases lay in between.

A single count supports this clonotype. The J gene is TRBJ2-3, the V gene TRBV10-3, with D perhaps matching TRBD2 (6 bases). Germline CDR1 is ENHRY and CDR2 is SYGVKD. V was shortened by 3 bases and J by 4 bases, with 20 bases between the two germline ends. The CDR3 has 17 residues. The CDR3 bases are TGTGCCATCAGTGACGACGGAGGGCTAGTCGGCGCAGATACGCAGTATTTT. Its protein product is CAISDDGGLVGADTQYF.

The sample holds many counts of this clonotype. This chain links TRBV28 with TRBJ1-6; D gene ambiguous. Germline CDR1 reads MDHEN; CDR2 reads SYDVKM. V lost 8 bases to trimming and J lost 7 bases, with 21 bases between them. The CDR3 spans 16 residues. Here the CDR3 DNA reads TGTGCCAGCTGCCCGCCGGAAGGAAGGCTCAATTCACCCCTCCACTTT. It specifies CASCPPEGRLNSPLHF.

Of note for this clonotype: This clone may be a read error of a much larger clone one base away. The chain links TRBV20-1 to TRBJ1-2; a possible D gene is TRBD1 (5 bases). The V end lost 8 bases, the J end lost 8 bases, and 24 bases lay between the germline ends. This CDR3 spans 14 amino acids. Germline CDR1 DFQATT, CDR2 SNEGSKA (reference sequence). The CDR3 here is CSTQSPGQTGGYTF. The CDR3 region has the DNA TGCAGTACTCAGTCCCCCGGACAAACGGGCGGCTACACCTTC.

This clonotype has just a few counts. This chain joins TRBV6-1 and TRBJ1-6, with 8 bases fitting TRBD1. With 6 bases clipped from V and 8 bases from J, the junction kept 6 bases outside the gene matches. Germline lookup yields CDR1 MNHNS and CDR2 SASEGT. This CDR3 has 14 residues. The CDR3 here is CASSFDRGDSPLHF. CDR3 in DNA: TGTGCCAGCAGCTTCGACAGGGGCGATTCACCCCTCCACTTT.

This clonotype was detected many times. The junction differs from germline at one of its ends, possibly a read error. The J gene is TRBJ2-3, the V gene TRBV12-3 or TRBV12-4, with TRBD2 identical over 13 bases. The length of the CDR3 is 14 residues. CDR3 sequence: CASRLGLAGARGVF. DNA for the CDR3: TGTGCCAGCAGACTTGGACTAGCGGGGGCTCGGGGTGTATTT.

This clonotype was counted many times. The chain recombines TRBV5-1 with TRBJ1-5; unclear D gene. Germline V lookup: CDR1 SGHRS, CDR2 YFSETQ. The V end lost 0 bases, the J end lost 4 bases, and 8 bases lay between the germline ends. CDR3 length equals 14 residues. CDR3 in amino acids: CASSLGGPNQPQHF. CDR3 coding DNA: TGCGCCAGCAGCTTGGGTGGCCCAAATCAGCCCCAGCATTTT.

The DNA of the CDR3 is TGTGCCAGCAGAACAGGGGTTCTGGGGAACACTGAAGCTTTCTTT. This gives the protein CASRTGVLGNTEAFF. V gene TRBV28 combines with J gene TRBJ1-1; the match to TRBD1 covers 7 bases. The CDR3 contains 15 residues. V was pared by 6 bases and J by 1 base, with 8 bases of the junction left unmatched. CDR1 is MDHEN and CDR2 is SYDVKM in the germline V gene.

The table lists this clonotype with a few counts. The genes are TRBV5-1 and TRBJ2-7; D is ambiguous. This CDR3 is built from 14 residues. Germline CDR1 and CDR2: SGHRS and YFSETQ. Trimming left V 0 bases short and J 6 bases short, with 13 bases between. CDR3 in amino acids: CASSLEAMAREQYF. The CDR3 DNA follows: TGCGCCAGCAGCTTGGAGGCAATGGCTCGCGAGCAGTACTTC. The full variable domain, with the rest looked up from reference TRBV5-1 and TRBJ2-7, is KAGVTQTPRYLIKTRGQQVTLSCSPISGHRSVSWYQQTPGQGLQFLFEYFSETQRNKGNFPGRFSGRQFSNSRSEMNVSTLELGDSALYLCASSLEAMAREQYFGPGTRLTVT.

The chain links TRBV28 to TRBJ2-1; D tentatively reads TRBD1 or TRBD2 (5 bases each). The CDR3 is 14 residues long. Trimming removed 3 bases from V and 1 base from J, with 7 bases in between. Germline loops: CDR1 MDHEN, CDR2 SYDVKM. The CDR3 loop reads CASSLGESYNEQFF. CDR3 nucleotides: TGTGCCAGCAGTTTGGGGGAATCCTACAATGAGCAGTTCTTC.

This clonotype was observed many times. This chain joins TRBV24-1 and TRBJ2-1; 7 nucleotides line up with TRBD2. The CDR3 is 15 residues long. Per germline, CDR1 KGHDR and CDR2 SFDVKD. V lost 3 bases, J lost 6 bases, and 7 bases stayed unmatched. This CDR3 reads CATSDPSGTGNEQFF. The CDR3 region has the DNA TGTGCCACCAGTGATCCGAGCGGGACCGGCAATGAGCAGTTCTTC.

This clonotype has a count of ten or more. CDR3 sequence reads: CASSLGGLASTGELFF. DNA for the CDR3: TGCGCCAGCAGCTTGGGGGGACTAGCGAGCACCGGGGAGCTGTTTTTT. The chain recombines TRBV5-1 with TRBJ2-2, with 10 bases that match TRBD2. The germline gives CDR1 SGHRS, CDR2 YFSETQ. The CDR3 consists of 16 residues. V shed 0 bases and J 4 bases; nucleotides not matched to a gene: 3. The full variable domain, with the rest looked up from reference TRBV5-1 and TRBJ2-2, is KAGVTQTPRYLIKTRGQQVTLSCSPISGHRSVSWYQQTPGQGLQFLFEYFSETQRNKGNFPGRFSGRQFSNSRSEMNVSTLELGDSALYLCASSLGGLASTGELFFGEGSRLTVL.

Many counts were recorded for this clonotype. The gene calls are TRBV5-6 and TRBJ2-3; D uncertain. Between the trimmed V and J ends, which lost 5 bases and 6 bases, there was a span of 16 bases. CDR1 and CDR2 (germline): SGHDT, YYEEEE. This CDR3 is built from 14 residues. CDR3 sequence (DNA): TGTGCCAGCAGGATTCGATGGACCGCTGATACGCAGTATTTT. Translated: CASRIRWTADTQYF. Using reference TRBV5-6 and TRBJ2-3 for the parts outside the CDR3, the full variable domain is DAGVTQSPTHLIKTRGQQVTLRCSPKSGHDTVSWYQQALGQGPQFIFQYYEEEERQRGNFPDRFSGHQFPNYSSELNVNALLLGDSALYLCASRIRWTADTQYFGPGTRLTVL.

At least ten counts were recorded for this clonotype. This chain uses TRBV7-2 with TRBJ1-6; the D is unclear. The CDR3 is made up of 12 amino acids. The V gene lost 5 bases and the J gene lost 8 bases, with 7 bases spanning the gap. The V gene's germline CDR1 is SGHTA and CDR2 FQGNSA. DNA of the CDR3: TGTGCCAGCAGCCCGTACGATTCACCCCTCCACTTT. This codes for CASSPYDSPLHF.

This clonotype was counted at least ten times. This chain links TRBV3-1 with TRBJ1-1; D is ambiguous. The CDR3 is made up of 13 amino acids. The V gene's germline CDR1 is LGHDT and CDR2 YNNKEL (reference sequence). V lost 5 bases and J lost 4, with 11 bases in between. CDR3 sequence: CASSYPKGTEAFF. In DNA form, the CDR3 reads TGTGCCAGCAGCTATCCCAAGGGCACTGAAGCTTTCTTT. Complete variable domain (other parts from reference TRBV3-1 and TRBJ1-1): DTAVSQTPKYLVTQMGNDKSIKCEQNLGHDTMYWYKQDSKKFLKIMFSYNNKELIINETVPNRFSPKSPDKAHLNLHINSLELGDSAVYFCASSYPKGTEAFFGQGTRLTVV.

This clonotype was recorded at least ten times. The CDR3 DNA reads TGTGCCAGCAGTTTCCCCGGGGGGGCGACCTATGGCTACACCTTC. Its translation: CASSFPGGATYGYTF. The chain couples TRBV28 to TRBJ1-2, with D possibly TRBD1 on 6 matching bases. Germline V gene sequence: CDR1 MDHEN, CDR2 SYDVKM. The CDR3 runs to 15 residues. The V gene lost 3 bases and the J gene lost 4 bases, with 15 bases spanning the gap.

This clonotype was observed at least ten times. This chain joins TRBV5-1 and TRBJ1-1; D is uncertain. Deletions cut 4 bases from V and 3 bases from J, with 13 bases between. Germline CDR1 SGHRS, CDR2 YFSETQ. The length of the CDR3 is 14 residues. The CDR3: CASSPAPGDTEAFF. The CDR3 nucleotides read TGCGCCAGCAGCCCGGCCCCTGGGGACACTGAAGCTTTCTTT.

In its sample, this clonotype was seen a few times. The chain recombines TRBV20-1 with TRBJ2-5, with TRBD1 matching over 8 bases. CDR1 is DFQATT and CDR2 is SNEGSKA in the germline V gene (reference sequence). This CDR3 is built from 13 residues. J lost 5 bases, V lost 5 bases, and 7 bases had no gene match. The CDR3 DNA reads as TGCAGTGCTGGACAGGGCCCGGGGGAGACCCAGTACTTC. Amino acid sequence: CSAGQGPGETQYF.